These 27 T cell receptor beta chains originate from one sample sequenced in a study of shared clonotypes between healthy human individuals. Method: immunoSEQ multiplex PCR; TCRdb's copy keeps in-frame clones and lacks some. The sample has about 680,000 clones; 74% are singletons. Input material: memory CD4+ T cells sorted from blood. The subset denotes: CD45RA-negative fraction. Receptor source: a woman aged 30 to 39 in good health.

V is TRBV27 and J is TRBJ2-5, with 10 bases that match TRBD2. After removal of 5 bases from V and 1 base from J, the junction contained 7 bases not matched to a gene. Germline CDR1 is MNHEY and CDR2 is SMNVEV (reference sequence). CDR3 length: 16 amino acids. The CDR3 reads CASSTRLAGVQETQYF. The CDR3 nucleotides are TGTGCCAGCAGTACCCGACTAGCGGGTGTCCAAGAGACCCAGTACTTC.

The CDR3 bases are TGTGCCTGGAGTGGGGGAGCAAGCACAGATACGCAGTATTTT. Protein sequence: CAWSGGASTDTQYF. The rearrangement joins TRBV30 to TRBJ2-3; tentatively, D is TRBD2 (5 bases). The CDR3 runs 14 residues. The V gene's germline CDR1 is GTSNPN and CDR2 SVGIG (reference sequence). With 1 base removed from V and 0 bases from J, the gap between germline ends came to 8 bases.

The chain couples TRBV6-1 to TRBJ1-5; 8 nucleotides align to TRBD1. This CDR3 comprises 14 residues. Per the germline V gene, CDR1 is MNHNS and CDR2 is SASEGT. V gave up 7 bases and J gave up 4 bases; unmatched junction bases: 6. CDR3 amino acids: CASTRTGFNQPQHF. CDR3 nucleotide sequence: TGTGCCAGCACTAGGACAGGGTTTAATCAGCCCCAGCATTTT.

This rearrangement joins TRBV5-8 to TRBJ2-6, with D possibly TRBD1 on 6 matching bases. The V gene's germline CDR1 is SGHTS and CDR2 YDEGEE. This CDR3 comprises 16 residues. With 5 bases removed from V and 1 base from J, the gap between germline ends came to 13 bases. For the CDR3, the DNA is TGTGCCAGCAGAATACAGGGACGGTCTGGGGCCAACGTCCTGACTTTC. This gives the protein CASRIQGRSGANVLTF.

DNA of the CDR3: TGTGCCAGTAGTACCCCTTCCCTCAGGACCAGCACAGATACGCAGTATTTT. Translating it yields CASSTPSLRTSTDTQYF. This rearrangement joins TRBV19 to TRBJ2-3, with no clear D. From germline, CDR1 is LNHDA and CDR2 SQIVND (reference sequence). The CDR3 loop spans 17 amino acids. V was trimmed by 4 bases and J by 0 bases, leaving 17 bases between them.

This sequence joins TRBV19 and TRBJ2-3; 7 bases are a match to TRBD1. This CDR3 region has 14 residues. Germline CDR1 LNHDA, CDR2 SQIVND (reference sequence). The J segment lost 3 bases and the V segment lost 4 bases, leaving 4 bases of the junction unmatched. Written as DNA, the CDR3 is TGTGCCAGTAGTACCGGACAGGAAACAGATACGCAGTATTTT. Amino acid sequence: CASSTGQETDTQYF.

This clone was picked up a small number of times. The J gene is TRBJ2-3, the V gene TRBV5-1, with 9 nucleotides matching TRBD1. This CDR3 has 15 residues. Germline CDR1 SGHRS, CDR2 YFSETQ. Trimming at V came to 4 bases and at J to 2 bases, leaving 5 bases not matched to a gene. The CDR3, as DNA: TGCGCCAGCAGCACCGGGGACAGGGACACAGATACGCAGTATTTT. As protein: CASSTGDRDTDTQYF.

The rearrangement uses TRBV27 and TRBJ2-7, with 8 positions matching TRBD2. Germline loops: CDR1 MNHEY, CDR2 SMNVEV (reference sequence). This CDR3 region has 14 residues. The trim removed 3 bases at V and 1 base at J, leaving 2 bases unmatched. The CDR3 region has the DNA TGTGCCAGCAGTTTCCAGCGGGAGTCCTACGAGCAGTACTTC. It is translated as CASSFQRESYEQYF.

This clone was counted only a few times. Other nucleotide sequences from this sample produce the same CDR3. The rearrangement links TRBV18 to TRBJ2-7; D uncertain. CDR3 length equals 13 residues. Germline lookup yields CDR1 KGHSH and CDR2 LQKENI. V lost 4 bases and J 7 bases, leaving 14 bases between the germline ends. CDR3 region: CASSLGTDGEQYF. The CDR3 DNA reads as TGTGCCAGCTCACTAGGAACGGATGGGGAGCAGTACTTC.

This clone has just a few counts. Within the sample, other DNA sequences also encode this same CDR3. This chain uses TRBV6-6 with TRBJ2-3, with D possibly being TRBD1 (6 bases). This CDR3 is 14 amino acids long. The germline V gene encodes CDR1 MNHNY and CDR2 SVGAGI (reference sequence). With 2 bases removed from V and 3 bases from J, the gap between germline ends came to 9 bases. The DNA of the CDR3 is TGTGCCAGCAGTTACCCCGACAGGACAGATACGCAGTATTTT. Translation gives CASSYPDRTDTQYF.

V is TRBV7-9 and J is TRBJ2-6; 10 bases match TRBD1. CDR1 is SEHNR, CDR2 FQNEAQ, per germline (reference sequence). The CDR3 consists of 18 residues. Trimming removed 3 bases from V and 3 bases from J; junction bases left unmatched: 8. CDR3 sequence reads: CASSFPGTGALGANVLTF. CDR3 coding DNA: TGTGCCAGCAGCTTCCCCGGGACAGGGGCCCTTGGGGCCAACGTCCTGACTTTC.

DNA for the CDR3: TGTGCCAGCAGCTTAGCGGGGACCGCACTCTCCTACAATGAGCAGTTCTTC. It specifies CASSLAGTALSYNEQFF. The chain has TRBV7-2 and TRBJ2-1; tentatively, D is TRBD1 or TRBD2 (5 bases each). The CDR3 loop spans 17 amino acids. CDR1 and CDR2 (germline): SGHTA, FQGNSA. Deletions cut 0 bases from V and 0 bases from J, with 12 bases between.

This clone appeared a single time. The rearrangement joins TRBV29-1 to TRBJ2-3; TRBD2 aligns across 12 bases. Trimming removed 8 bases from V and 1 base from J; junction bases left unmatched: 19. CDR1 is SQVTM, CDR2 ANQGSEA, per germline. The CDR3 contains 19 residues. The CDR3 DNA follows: TGCAGCACTTACGGACTAGCGGGGAGGAAGTCCCTTCGCACAGATACGCAGTATTTT. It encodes CSTYGLAGRKSLRTDTQYF.

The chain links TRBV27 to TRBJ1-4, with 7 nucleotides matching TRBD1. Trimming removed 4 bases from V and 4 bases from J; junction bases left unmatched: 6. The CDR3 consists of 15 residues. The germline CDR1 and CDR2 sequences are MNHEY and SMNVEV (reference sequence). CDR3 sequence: CASSWYRGSNEKLFF. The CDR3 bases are TGTGCCAGCAGTTGGTACAGGGGCAGTAATGAAAAACTGTTTTTT.

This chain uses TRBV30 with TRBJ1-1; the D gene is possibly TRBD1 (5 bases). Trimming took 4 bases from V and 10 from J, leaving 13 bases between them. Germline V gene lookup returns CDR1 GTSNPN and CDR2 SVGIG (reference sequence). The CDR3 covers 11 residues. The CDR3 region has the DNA TGTGCCTGGACCCCCGGGACGACAGCTTTCTTT. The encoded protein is CAWTPGTTAFF.

CDR3: CASSLAGVSTGELFF. In DNA form, the CDR3 reads TGCGCCAGCAGCTTGGCGGGAGTGTCCACCGGGGAGCTGTTTTTT. The gene calls are TRBV5-1 and TRBJ2-2; weak D call: TRBD2 (6 bases). Germline CDR1 and CDR2: SGHRS and YFSETQ. This CDR3 has 15 residues. The V gene lost 0 bases and the J gene lost 4 bases, with 10 bases spanning the gap.

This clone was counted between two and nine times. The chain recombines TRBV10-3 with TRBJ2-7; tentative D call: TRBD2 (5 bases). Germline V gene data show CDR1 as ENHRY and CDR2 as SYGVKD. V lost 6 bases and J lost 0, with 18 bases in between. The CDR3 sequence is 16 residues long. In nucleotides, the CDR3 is TGTGCCATCAGCGACTTGGCGGGCCCTAGCTCCTACGAGCAGTACTTC. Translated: CAISDLAGPSSYEQYF.

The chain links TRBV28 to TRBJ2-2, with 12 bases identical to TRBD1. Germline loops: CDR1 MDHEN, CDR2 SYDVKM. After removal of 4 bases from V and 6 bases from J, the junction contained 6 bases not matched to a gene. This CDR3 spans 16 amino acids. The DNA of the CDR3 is TGTGCCAGCAGTTCCCCCGGGACAGGGGGCTCCGGGGAGCTGTTTTTT. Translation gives CASSSPGTGGSGELFF.

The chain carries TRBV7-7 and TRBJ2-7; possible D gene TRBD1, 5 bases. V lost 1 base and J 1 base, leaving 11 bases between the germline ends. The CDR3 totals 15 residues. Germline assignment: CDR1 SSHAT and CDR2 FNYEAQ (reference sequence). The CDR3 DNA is TGTGCCAGCAGCTTAGGCTTCGGACATTCCTACGAGCAGTACTTC. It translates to CASSLGFGHSYEQYF.

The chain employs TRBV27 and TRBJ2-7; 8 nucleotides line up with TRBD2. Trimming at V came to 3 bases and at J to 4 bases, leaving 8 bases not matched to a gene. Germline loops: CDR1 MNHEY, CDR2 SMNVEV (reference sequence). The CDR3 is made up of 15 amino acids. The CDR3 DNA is TGTGCCAGCAGTTTGTTCAGCGGGAGTCAGTACGAGCAGTACTTC. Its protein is CASSLFSGSQYEQYF.

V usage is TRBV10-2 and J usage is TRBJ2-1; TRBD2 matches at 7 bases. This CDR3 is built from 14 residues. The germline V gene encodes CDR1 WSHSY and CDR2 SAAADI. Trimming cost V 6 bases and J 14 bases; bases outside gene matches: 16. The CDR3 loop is CASRDSASGQGEFF. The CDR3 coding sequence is TGCGCCAGCAGGGATTCGGCTAGCGGACAAGGGGAGTTCTTC.

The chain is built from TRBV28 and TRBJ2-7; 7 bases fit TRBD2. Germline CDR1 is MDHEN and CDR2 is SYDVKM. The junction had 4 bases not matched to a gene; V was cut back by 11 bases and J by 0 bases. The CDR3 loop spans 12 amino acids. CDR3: CAGGESSYEQYF. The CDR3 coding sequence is TGTGCCGGGGGGGAGAGCTCCTACGAGCAGTACTTC.

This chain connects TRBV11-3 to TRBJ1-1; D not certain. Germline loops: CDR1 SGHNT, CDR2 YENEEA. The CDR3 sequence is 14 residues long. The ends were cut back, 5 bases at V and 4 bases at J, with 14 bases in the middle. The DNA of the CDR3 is TGTGCCAGCAGCCCTCGGGCTGGCAGCACTGAAGCTTTCTTT. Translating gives CASSPRAGSTEAFF.

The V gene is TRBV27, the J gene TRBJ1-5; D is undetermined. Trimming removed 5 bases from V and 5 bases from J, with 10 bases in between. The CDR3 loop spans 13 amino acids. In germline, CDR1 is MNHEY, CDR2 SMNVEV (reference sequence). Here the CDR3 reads CASSLRPDQPQHF. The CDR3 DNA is TGTGCCAGCAGTCTAAGACCAGATCAGCCCCAGCATTTT.

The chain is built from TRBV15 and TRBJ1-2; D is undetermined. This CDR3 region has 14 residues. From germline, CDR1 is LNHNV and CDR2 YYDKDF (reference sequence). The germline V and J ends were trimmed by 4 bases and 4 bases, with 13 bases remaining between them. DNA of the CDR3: TGTGCCACCAGCACCCGGGCTACCTCCTATGGCTACACCTTC. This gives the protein CATSTRATSYGYTF.

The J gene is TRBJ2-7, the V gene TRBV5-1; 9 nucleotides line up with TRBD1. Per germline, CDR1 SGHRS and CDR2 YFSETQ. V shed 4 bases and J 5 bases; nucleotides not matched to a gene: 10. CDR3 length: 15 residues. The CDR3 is CASSGGTGWIHEQYF. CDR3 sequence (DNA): TGCGCCAGCAGCGGGGGGACAGGGTGGATCCACGAGCAGTACTTC.

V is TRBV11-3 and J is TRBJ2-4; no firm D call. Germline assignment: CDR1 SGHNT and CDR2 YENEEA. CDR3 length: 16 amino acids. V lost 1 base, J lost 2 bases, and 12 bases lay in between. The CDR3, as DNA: TGTGCCAGCAGCTTAGTCTCCCTGGTTCCCAAAAACATTCAGTACTTC. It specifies CASSLVSLVPKNIQYF.